This TCR beta chain was profiled in a study of blood T cell repertoires in COVID-19. Study-wide background: Sites across the United States, Italy and Spain contributed samples from acute and convalescent COVID-19.

Measured with immunoSEQ multiplex PCR; TCRdb has only the in-frame clones, and not every one. The repertoire holds around 78,000 clones, with less than 95% as singletons. This TCR came from a woman aged 45-65 years in a cohort sampled during active COVID-19. Sequencing was done on a sample of peripheral blood.

The CDR3 region has the DNA TGTGCCAGCAGCAGGGGGAATGAGCAGTTCTTC. Translated: CASSRGNEQFF. This chain uses TRBV9 with TRBJ2-1; tentative D call: TRBD1 (6 bases). Germline CDR1 SGDLS, CDR2 YYNGEE. V shed 4 bases and J shed 7 bases, with 6 bases lying between them. The CDR3 has 11 amino acids.